This TCR beta chain appears in the sequencing data of a study of T-cell reconstitution after alpha-beta-depleted transplantation in children (dated by TCRdb to about 2016). Broadly, across the study: The study quantitatively tracked T-cell immune reconstitution after TCRalphabeta/CD19-depleted allogeneic hematopoietic cell transplantation in children using TCR repertoire profiling. The research as a whole found: In some patients, high TCRbeta diversity at day 60 was attributed to recipient T cells and intrathymic progenitors that had survived conditioning. The apparently early recovery of alphabetaT-cell counts about two months after transplant reportedly depended on only several hundred rapidly expanded clones that came from non-depleted graft cells. Hyperexpanded clone frequencies declined over subsequent months; after one year, T-cell counts and TCRbeta diversity were mostly attributed to newly produced T cells.

This clonotype was observed a few times. No antigen is known for it. Within one base of it there is no much larger clone, and no base qualities were kept. Sample treatment or condition, as interpreted from the label and publication: allogeneic hematopoietic cell transplantation with graft depleted of TCRalphabeta T cells and CD19 B cells. The children who served as transplant recipients had been given grafts of TCRalphabeta/CD19-depleted allogeneic hematopoietic cells. Library generation was performed with PCR. The run used an Illumina HiSeq 2500. To normalize quantification of the TCRbeta repertoire, the TCR libraries were built with molecular barcoding that relied on unique molecular identifiers. TCRdb handled the public reads itself, with Q25 trimming in fastp and clone calling in MiXCR, and kept productive beta chains. Every distinct CDR3 protein forms one entry, paired with its most common genes and DNA. The sample table shows roughly 100,000 distinct CDR3 sequences, and approximately 8% are seen once. The top ten constitute roughly 17% of the sample.

V is clipped by 6 bases and J by 6 bases, and the sequence between their germline boundaries is 18 bases long. CDR3 length: 13 amino acids, cysteine to phenylalanine. The entry retains the CDR3 DNA only, 39 bases that are in frame from base 1. CDR1 and CDR2, per the germline V gene, are SQVTM and ANQGSEA. The specimen comprised PBMCs, sampled before TCRalphabeta/CD19-depleted stem cell transplant. The clonotype was recovered from a boy younger than 10 with acute lymphoblastic leukemia, due to receive a stem cell transplant. This receptor chain uses TRBV29-1 and TRBJ2-7; the D segment could be TRBD1, given 6 matching bases. CDR3 loop: CSVGQRPTSEQYF. The DNA sequence is TGCAGCGTCGGACAGCGCCCCACCTCCGAGCAGTACTTC.